Below are 7 T cell receptor beta chains sequenced from a single sample in a study of tumor-infiltrating lymphocytes in primary liver carcinoma. The input was around 530 ng total RNA; TCR beta cDNA was made from it with a constant-region primer. Researchers made the TCR beta libraries by running three nested multiplex PCR rounds with slightly modified ARM-PCR. The study ran its first two PCR rounds for roughly 11 cycles each, using TRBV1-TRBV30 forward primers and a C-beta reverse primer. One entry per CDR3 protein, called by TCRdb with MiXCR from the multiplex PCR reads. The sample yields 47,000 or so distinct CDR3 sequences, about 70% seen once. Taking roughly 20-32 mg of unsorted bulk tissue, the authors co-extracted RNA and DNA. Input material: liver tumor tissue from sampling region 3. As for subset: tumor region T3, left-lateral pole. The receptors here all came from a man aged 35 to 55 with primary liver carcinoma and hepatitis B virus infection.

As concerns this clonotype: One end of the junction varies from germline; a read error may be responsible. The J gene is TRBJ2-1, the V gene TRBV11-2; 8 bases align to TRBD2. Germline lookup yields CDR1 SGHAT and CDR2 FQNNGV. This CDR3 spans 16 amino acids. CDR3 residues: CANSLDIGLATGEQFF. The CDR3, as DNA: TGTGCCAACAGCTTGGATATCGGACTAGCCACTGGTGAGCAGTTCTTC.

Turning to this clonotype: An end of the junction differs from the germline gene, which may be a read error. The gene calls are TRBV5-5 and TRBJ2-7; a possible D gene is TRBD2 (6 bases). The CDR3 runs to 13 residues. In germline, CDR1 is SGHKS, CDR2 YYEKEE (reference sequence). The CDR3 region has the DNA TGTGCCAGTAGCTTCGGGAGTTCCTACGGGCAGTACTTC. Translated: CASSFGSSYGQYF.

This clonotype occurred many times. The V gene is TRBV28, the J gene TRBJ2-5; a weak D match, TRBD2 (5 bases). There are 15 residues in the CDR3. The germline V and J ends were trimmed by 4 bases and 3 bases, with 15 bases remaining between them. Looked up from germline, CDR1 is MDHEN and CDR2 is SYDVKM. The CDR3 DNA is TGTGCCAGCAGTTCCACCTCTCTAGCTGAAGAGACCCAGTACTTC. It translates to CASSSTSLAEETQYF.

As regards this clonotype: Mismatch with germline at one junction end may stem from a read error. The chain links TRBV11-1 to TRBJ2-1; 14 bases map to TRBD2. The CDR3 runs to 17 residues. Germline CDR1 and CDR2: SGHAT and FQDESV (reference sequence). This CDR3 reads CASSLGLAGEDDNEQSF. The CDR3 coding sequence is TGTGCCAGCAGCTTGGGACTAGCGGGAGAAGATGACAATGAGCAGTCCTTC.

This chain links TRBV12-3 or TRBV12-4 with TRBJ1-2, with TRBD1 matching over 12 bases. V lost 7 bases, J lost 7 bases, and 7 bases stayed unmatched. This CDR3 is 14 amino acids long. DNA for the CDR3: TGTGCCAGCAACTGGGGACAGGGGGCTGGTGGCTACACCTTC. Its protein is CASNWGQGAGGYTF.

At least ten counts were recorded for this clonotype. The rearrangement joins TRBV13 to TRBJ1-6; D is perhaps TRBD1 (5 bases). The CDR3 is 15 residues long. The germline V and J ends were trimmed by 2 bases and 3 bases, with 8 bases remaining between them. CDR1 and CDR2 from the germline V gene are PRHDT and FYEKMQ (reference sequence). The chain's CDR3 is CASSLYGGYNSPLHF. The CDR3 DNA reads TGTGCCAGCAGCTTATATGGGGGCTATAATTCACCCCTCCACTTT. The full variable domain, with the rest looked up from reference TRBV13 and TRBJ1-6, is AAGVIQSPRHLIKEKRETATLKCYPIPRHDTVYWYQQGPGQDPQFLISFYEKMQSDKGSIPDRFSAQQFSDYHSELNMSSLELGDSALYFCASSLYGGYNSPLHFGNGTRLTVT.

This clonotype was detected once. The chain combines TRBV6-6 with TRBJ1-1; no firm D call. Deletions cut 8 bases from V and 0 bases from J, with 13 bases between. The V gene's germline CDR1 is MNHNY and CDR2 SVGAGI (reference sequence). This CDR3 has 14 residues. CDR3 sequence: CASGRDALNTEAFF. In DNA, the CDR3 is TGTGCCAGCGGTCGTGATGCTCTGAACACTGAAGCTTTCTTT.